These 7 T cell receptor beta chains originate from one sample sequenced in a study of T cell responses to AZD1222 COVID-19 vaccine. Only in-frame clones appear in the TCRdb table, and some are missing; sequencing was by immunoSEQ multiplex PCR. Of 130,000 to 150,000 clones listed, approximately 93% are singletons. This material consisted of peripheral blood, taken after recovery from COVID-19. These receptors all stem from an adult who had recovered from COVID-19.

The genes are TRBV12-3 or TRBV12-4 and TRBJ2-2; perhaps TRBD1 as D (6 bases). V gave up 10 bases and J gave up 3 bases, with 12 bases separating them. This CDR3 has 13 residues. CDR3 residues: CAMRKGDTGELFF. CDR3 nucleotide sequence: TGTGCCATGCGGAAGGGGGACACCGGGGAGCTGTTTTTT.

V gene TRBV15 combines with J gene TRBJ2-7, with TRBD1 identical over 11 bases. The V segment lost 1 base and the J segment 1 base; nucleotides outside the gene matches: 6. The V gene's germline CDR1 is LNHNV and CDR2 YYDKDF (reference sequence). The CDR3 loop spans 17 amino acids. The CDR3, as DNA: TGTGCCACCAGCAGAGGTGGGGGACAGGGGGGTTCCTACGAGCAGTACTTC. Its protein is CATSRGGGQGGSYEQYF.

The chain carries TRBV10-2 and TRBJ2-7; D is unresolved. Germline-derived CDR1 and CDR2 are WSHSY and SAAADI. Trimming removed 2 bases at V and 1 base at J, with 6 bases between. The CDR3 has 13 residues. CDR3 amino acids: CASSEPGSYEQYF. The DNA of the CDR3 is TGCGCCAGCAGTGAGCCCGGTTCCTACGAGCAGTACTTC.

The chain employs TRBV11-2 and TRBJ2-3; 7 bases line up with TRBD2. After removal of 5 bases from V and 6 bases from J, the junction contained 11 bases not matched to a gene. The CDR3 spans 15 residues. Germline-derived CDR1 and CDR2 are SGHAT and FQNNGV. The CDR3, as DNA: TGTGCCAGCAGCCCGATGGGGGGGAGGGCCGATACGCAGTATTTT. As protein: CASSPMGGRADTQYF. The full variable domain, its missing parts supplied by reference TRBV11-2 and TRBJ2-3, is EAGVAQSPRYKIIEKRQSVAFWCNPISGHATLYWYQQILGQGPKLLIQFQNNGVVDDSQLPKDRFSAERLKGVDSTLKIQPAKLEDSAVYLCASSPMGGRADTQYFGPGTRLTVL.

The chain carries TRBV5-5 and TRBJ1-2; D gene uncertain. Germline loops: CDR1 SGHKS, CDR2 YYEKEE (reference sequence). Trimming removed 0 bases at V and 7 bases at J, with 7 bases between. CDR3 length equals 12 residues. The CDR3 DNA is TGTGCCAGCAGCTTGGGGTTTTCTGGCTACACCTTC. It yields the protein CASSLGFSGYTF.

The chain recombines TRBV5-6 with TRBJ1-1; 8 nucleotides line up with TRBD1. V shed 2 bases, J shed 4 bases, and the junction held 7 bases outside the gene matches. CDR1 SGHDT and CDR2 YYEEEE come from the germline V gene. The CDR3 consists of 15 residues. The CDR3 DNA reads TGTGCCAGCAGCTTTGAGCAGGGGGCCGGCACTGAAGCTTTCTTT. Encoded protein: CASSFEQGAGTEAFF.

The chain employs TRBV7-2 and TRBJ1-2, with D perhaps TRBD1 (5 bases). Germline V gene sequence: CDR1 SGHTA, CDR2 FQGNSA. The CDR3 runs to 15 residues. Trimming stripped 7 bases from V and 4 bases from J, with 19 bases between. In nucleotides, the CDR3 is TGTGCCAGCACCCGGGGGAGAGGGGAGACCTATGGCTACACCTTC. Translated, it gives CASTRGRGETYGYTF.